One sample yielded the 13 T cell receptor beta chains listed below, sequenced in a study of identical twins' blood T cells. TCRdb itself ran the 5' RACE reads through MiXCR, one entry per CDR3 protein. The sample holds 400,000 or so distinct CDR3 sequences, around 30% seen once. The sequenced sample consisted of PBMCs. These receptors were obtained from a woman between 18 and 55 years old in good health.

V and J are TRBV7-9 and TRBJ1-3; 9 positions agree with TRBD1. Germline CDR1 is SEHNR and CDR2 is FQNEAQ (reference sequence). The V segment lost 3 bases and the J segment 6 bases; nucleotides outside the gene matches: 6. CDR3 length: 15 residues. CDR3: CASSFQQGAENTIYF. Written as DNA, the CDR3 is TGTGCCAGCAGCTTTCAACAGGGGGCCGAAAACACCATATATTTT.

This clonotype has more than one count but fewer than ten. The V call is TRBV29-1, the J call TRBJ1-2; D ambiguous. With 6 bases removed from V and 9 bases from J, the gap between germline ends came to 11 bases. Germline V gene lookup returns CDR1 SQVTM and CDR2 ANQGSEA. The CDR3 is made up of 10 amino acids. Written as DNA, the CDR3 is TGCAGCGTCGGGCCCGATAGCTACACCTTC. Translating it yields CSVGPDSYTF.

In its sample, this clonotype was seen many times. The rearrangement links TRBV29-1 to TRBJ1-1, with a possible D match to TRBD1 (5 bases). This CDR3 is 13 amino acids long. Trimming shortened V by 8 bases and J by 6 bases, and 19 bases separated the two germline ends. Germline CDR1 is SQVTM and CDR2 is ANQGSEA. The CDR3 reads CSSRDAVYPEAFF. The CDR3 DNA follows: TGCAGCTCCCGGGACGCCGTGTATCCTGAAGCTTTCTTT.

The chain is built from TRBV5-1 and TRBJ2-1; 7 nucleotides align to TRBD2. Germline CDR1 SGHRS, CDR2 YFSETQ. The CDR3 runs 15 residues. V lost 5 bases to trimming and J lost 3 bases; unmatched junction nucleotides: 8. The CDR3 bases are TGCGCCAGCAGTTTTTTCGGGGGGAACTACAATGAGCAGTTCTTC. This sequence encodes CASSFFGGNYNEQFF.

The gene calls are TRBV11-3 and TRBJ1-2; D is unclear. The V gene lost 5 bases and the J gene lost 3 bases, with 10 bases spanning the gap. This CDR3 has 13 amino acids. The germline CDR1 and CDR2 sequences are SGHNT and YENEEA. The CDR3 spells CASSQAAHYGYTF. As DNA, the CDR3 is TGTGCCAGCAGCCAAGCGGCTCACTATGGCTACACCTTC. Complete variable domain (other parts from reference TRBV11-3 and TRBJ1-2): EAGVVQSPRYKIIEKKQPVAFWCNPISGHNTLYWYLQNLGQGPELLIRYENEEAVDDSQLPKDRFSAERLKGVDSTLKIQPAELGDSAVYLCASSQAAHYGYTFGSGTRLTVV.

This chain joins TRBV4-3 and TRBJ2-2; the D is unclear. Between the trimmed V and J ends, which lost 0 bases and 7 bases, there was a span of 6 bases. Per the germline V gene, CDR1 is LGHNA and CDR2 is YSLEER. This CDR3 is 13 amino acids long. The CDR3 is CASSQDGLGELFF. In DNA, the CDR3 is TGCGCCAGCAGCCAAGACGGGCTCGGGGAGCTGTTTTTT.

J is TRBJ1-2 and V is TRBV5-1; D unresolved. The germline V gene has CDR1 SGHRS and CDR2 YFSETQ. CDR3 length: 15 amino acids. V gave up 2 bases and J gave up 0 bases, with 11 bases separating them. CDR3 region: CASSFAAGANYGYTF. DNA of the CDR3: TGCGCCAGCAGCTTTGCAGCCGGAGCTAACTATGGCTACACCTTC.

In regard to this clonotype: At one of its ends the junction is not consistent with the germline gene, which may arise from a read error. The chain recombines TRBV9 with TRBJ2-5; 12 bases agree with TRBD2. CDR1 and CDR2 from the germline V gene are SGDLS and YYNGEE. The CDR3 covers 14 residues. As DNA, the CDR3 is TGTGCCAGCAGCGTAGGACTAGCGGGAGAGGCCCAGTACTTC. Encoded protein: CASSVGLAGEAQYF.

V usage is TRBV27 and J usage is TRBJ2-7; TRBD1 might be the D (6 bases). Germline V gives CDR1 MNHEY, CDR2 SMNVEV (reference sequence). V was shortened by 3 bases and J by 5 bases, with 11 bases between the two germline ends. The CDR3 has 13 residues. CDR3 sequence reads: CASSFWGPHEQYF. DNA of the CDR3: TGTGCCAGCAGTTTTTGGGGGCCCCACGAGCAGTACTTC.

The chain combines TRBV11-2 with TRBJ2-1, with 7 bases lining up with TRBD1. Germline V CDR1 and CDR2: SGHAT, FQNNGV. Trimming cost V 10 bases and J 5 bases; bases outside gene matches: 8. The CDR3 has 13 amino acids. CDR3 sequence (DNA): TGTGCCACCCAAAGGGGGACAGACAATGAGCAGTTCTTC. It codes for CATQRGTDNEQFF.

This clonotype was observed a handful of times. The chain couples TRBV3-1 to TRBJ1-1, with D unresolved. The CDR3 consists of 15 residues. V was clipped by 1 base and J by 10 bases, with 19 bases between them. The germline V gene encodes CDR1 LGHDT and CDR2 YNNKEL (reference sequence). CDR3 DNA: TGTGCCAGCAGCCAAGCCTCCGGGCCCAACAGCGGAGCTTTCTTT. Its translation is CASSQASGPNSGAFF. The whole variable domain, filled in from reference TRBV3-1 and TRBJ1-1, reads DTAVSQTPKYLVTQMGNDKSIKCEQNLGHDTMYWYKQDSKKFLKIMFSYNNKELIINETVPNRFSPKSPDKAHLNLHINSLELGDSAVYFCASSQASGPNSGAFFGQGTRLTVV.

This chain uses TRBV6-6 with TRBJ1-3; D remains unclear. The V and J ends lost 0 bases and 0 bases respectively, with 6 bases between them. The CDR3 spans 15 residues. CDR1 is MNHNY, CDR2 SVGAGI, per germline (reference sequence). CDR3 region: CASSYSSGSGNTIYF. CDR3 DNA: TGTGCCAGCAGTTACTCGTCGGGCTCTGGAAACACCATATATTTT.

The rearrangement links TRBV7-2 to TRBJ1-2; 7 bases fit TRBD1. The ends lost 6 bases at V and 5 bases at J; junction bases unmatched: 12. Germline-derived CDR1 and CDR2 are SGHTA and FQGNSA. The CDR3 sequence is 15 residues long. In DNA form, the CDR3 reads TGTGCCAGCAGTTATCCGGGACAGACAATTTATGGCTACACCTTC. Translation gives CASSYPGQTIYGYTF.